The 16 T cell receptor beta chains presented below share a single source sample, sequenced in a study of T-cell memory formation after mild COVID-19. Via MiXCR, TCRdb re-called the 5' RACE reads, giving one row per CDR3 protein. The sample lists about 180,000 distinct CDR3 sequences; approximately 16% were seen once. The sequenced sample was PBMCs or a T cell subset sorted from them (not recorded which). The receptors were gathered from an adult woman who had mild COVID-19 (a few samples of this study predate the infection). Cell type and time point are not known.

The chain carries TRBV3-1 and TRBJ2-3, with 9 bases aligning to TRBD1. The CDR3 has 15 residues. CDR1 and CDR2 from the germline V gene are LGHDT and YNNKEL (reference sequence). J was trimmed by 2 bases and V by 7 bases; bases with no gene match: 7. CDR3 coding DNA: TGTGCCAGCACCTTGGACAGGGGCCACACAGATACGCAGTATTTT. This encodes CASTLDRGHTDTQYF.

This clonotype has more than one count but fewer than ten. Here the CDR3 DNA reads TGCGCCAGCGCCGGTCAGGGGACCGGGGAGCTGTTTTTT. Amino acid sequence: CASAGQGTGELFF. The rearrangement joins TRBV5-1 to TRBJ2-2; D may be TRBD1 (6 bases). The germline V and J ends were trimmed by 7 bases and 5 bases, with 12 bases remaining between them. The CDR3 contains 13 residues. Looked up from germline, CDR1 is SGHRS and CDR2 is YFSETQ.

The chain couples TRBV15 to TRBJ1-1; D remains ambiguous. Trimming removed 7 bases from V and 1 base from J, with 10 bases in between. In germline, CDR1 is LNHNV, CDR2 YYDKDF (reference sequence). The CDR3 covers 13 residues. This CDR3 is CATTVRENTEAFF. CDR3 sequence (DNA): TGTGCCACCACCGTCCGGGAGAACACTGAAGCTTTCTTT.

The chain links TRBV2 to TRBJ2-2; 10 nucleotides line up with TRBD2. Germline assignment: CDR1 SNHLY and CDR2 FYNNEI. The V gene end was trimmed by 5 bases and the J gene end by 5 bases; junction bases not matched to a gene: 5. The CDR3 consists of 15 residues. CDR3 residues: CASSRRTSGTGELFF. The CDR3 nucleotides read TGTGCCAGCAGTAGGAGGACTAGCGGAACCGGGGAGCTGTTTTTT.

This clonotype showed up many times. The CDR3 reads CASSLTSGGYTQYF. In DNA form, the CDR3 reads TGTGCCAGCAGTTTGACTAGCGGGGGGTATACGCAGTATTTT. The V call is TRBV6-5, the J call TRBJ2-3; 13 positions match TRBD2. There are 14 residues in the CDR3. Germline CDR1 MNHEY, CDR2 SVGAGI. The trim removed 4 bases at V and 7 bases at J, leaving 2 bases unmatched.

V usage is TRBV15 and J usage is TRBJ2-7; D possibly corresponds to TRBD2 (7 bases). Germline assignment: CDR1 LNHNV and CDR2 YYDKDF (reference sequence). Trimming stripped 2 bases from V and 6 bases from J, with 20 bases between. The CDR3 is 16 amino acids. The CDR3 loop reads CATSRSVGREGGEQYF. Here the CDR3 DNA reads TGTGCCACCAGCAGAAGCGTCGGCAGGGAGGGGGGCGAGCAGTACTTC.

This clonotype was seen only a few times. The chain links TRBV3-1 to TRBJ2-7, with 8 bases lining up with TRBD2. This CDR3 region has 14 residues. CDR1 and CDR2 (germline): LGHDT, YNNKEL (reference sequence). The V segment lost 3 bases and the J segment 6 bases; nucleotides outside the gene matches: 7. CDR3 loop: CASSHRGGAVEQYF. DNA for the CDR3: TGTGCCAGCAGCCACCGGGGGGGCGCGGTCGAGCAGTACTTC.

This clonotype was found a few times. This rearrangement joins TRBV12-3 or TRBV12-4 to TRBJ1-6; D gene ambiguous. The CDR3 sequence is 13 residues long. The germline V and J ends were trimmed by 7 bases and 5 bases, with 9 bases remaining between them. CDR3 sequence reads: CASTLGHNSPLHF. In nucleotides, the CDR3 is TGTGCCAGCACCTTAGGGCATAATTCACCCCTCCACTTT.

This clonotype was recorded a few times. In DNA form, the CDR3 reads TGTGCCAGCAGTTTAGGCAGTGTCAATGAGCAGTTCTTC. Its protein product is CASSLGSVNEQFF. The chain couples TRBV12-3 or TRBV12-4 to TRBJ2-1; D is unclear. V dropped 1 base and J dropped 6 bases, with 7 bases sitting between them. The CDR3 sequence is 13 residues long.

The chain carries TRBV20-1 and TRBJ2-7; TRBD2 matches at 10 bases. V shed 3 bases, J shed 3 bases, and the junction held 8 bases outside the gene matches. This CDR3 region has 15 residues. CDR1 is DFQATT, CDR2 SNEGSKA, per germline (reference sequence). The CDR3 loop reads CSARESGRENYEQYF. CDR3 DNA: TGCAGTGCTAGGGAAAGCGGGAGGGAAAACTACGAGCAGTACTTC.

This clonotype was seen a handful of times. CDR3 nucleotides: TGTGCCAGCTCTTTACGGGGCGGGCGGGGGAACACTGAAGCTTTCTTT. The encoded protein is CASSLRGGRGNTEAFF. The chain is built from TRBV12-3 or TRBV12-4 and TRBJ1-1, with a possible D match to TRBD1 (5 bases). The CDR3 runs to 16 residues. Trimming stripped 8 bases from V and 1 base from J, with 20 bases between.

The J gene is TRBJ1-2, the V gene TRBV30, with D hard to call. Trimming pared 2 bases from V and 8 bases from J, leaving 24 bases between. This CDR3 is built from 16 residues. Looked up from germline, CDR1 is GTSNPN and CDR2 is SVGIG (reference sequence). CDR3 in amino acids: CAWSRGLNGLMWGYTF. The CDR3 DNA sequence: TGTGCCTGGAGTAGAGGACTGAACGGTTTGATGTGGGGCTACACCTTC.

The V call is TRBV7-9, the J call TRBJ1-1, with TRBD1 matching over 8 bases. Per germline, CDR1 SEHNR and CDR2 FQNEAQ (reference sequence). V lost 2 bases to trimming and J lost 6 bases; unmatched junction nucleotides: 2. CDR3 length: 13 amino acids. The CDR3 region has the DNA TGTGCCAGCAGCTTACAGGGGGCCCCTGAAGCTTTCTTT. It specifies CASSLQGAPEAFF.

V and J are TRBV3-1 and TRBJ2-2, with D perhaps TRBD1 (6 bases). There are 14 residues in the CDR3. Looked up from germline, CDR1 is LGHDT and CDR2 is YNNKEL (reference sequence). V was pared by 1 base and J by 7 bases, with 10 bases between. CDR3 residues: CASSQGTAIGELFF. The CDR3 DNA reads as TGTGCCAGCAGCCAAGGGACAGCAATCGGGGAGCTGTTTTTT.

In this sample, this clonotype turned up a few times. The chain is built from TRBV5-1 and TRBJ2-7, with TRBD1 matching over 7 bases. The junction had 6 bases not matched to a gene; V was cut back by 4 bases and J by 2 bases. The CDR3 length is 14 residues. CDR1 and CDR2 (germline): SGHRS, YFSETQ. In nucleotides, the CDR3 is TGCGCCAGCAGCCCGACAGGGTTACCCTACGAGCAGTACTTC. It is translated as CASSPTGLPYEQYF.

Only a few counts were recorded for this clonotype. CDR3 region: CASSQIGEGAKNIQYF. CDR3 DNA: TGTGCCAGCAGCCAAATCGGGGAAGGAGCCAAAAACATTCAGTACTTC. The V and J genes are TRBV7-9 and TRBJ2-4, with D tentatively TRBD2 (5 bases). The germline V and J ends were trimmed by 5 bases and 0 bases, with 14 bases remaining between them. Germline CDR1 is SEHNR and CDR2 is FQNEAQ (reference sequence). This CDR3 comprises 16 residues. Variable domain in full (rest from reference TRBV7-9 and TRBJ2-4): DTGVSQNPRHKITKRGQNVTFRCDPISEHNRLYWYRQTLGQGPEFLTYFQNEAQLEKSRLLSDRFSAERPKGSFSTLEIQRTEQGDSAMYLCASSQIGEGAKNIQYFGAGTRLSVL.